This is a list of T cell receptor beta chains from one sample in a study of T cell changes during pregnancy in multiple sclerosis. The data were produced by immunoSEQ multiplex PCR, yet TCRdb's version contains in-frame clones alone and is incomplete. There are about 58,000 clones in the sample; roughly nine tenths occur only once, and approximately 0.49% lies in the top ten. This specimen was CD4+ T cells from peripheral blood mononuclear cells, taken after pregnancy. These receptors came from a female donor in good health, enrolled as a control in a pregnancy study. Both conserved end residues are part of each CDR3. D genes are given only for firm matches. Clone size is stated in some rows and not others, as once, few, many or a class when expanded.

abundance | d_gene | j_gene | v_gene | CDR3nt | CDR3aa
- | - | TRBJ1-6 | TRBV30 | TGTGCCTGGAGGCCCGGGACATTCAAAAATTCACCCCTCCACTTT | CAWRPGTFKNSPLHF
- | TRBD1 | TRBJ2-1 | TRBV27 | TGTGCCAGCCTATCGACAGGGGGGTCCTACAATGAGCAGTTCTTC | CASLSTGGSYNEQFF
once | - | TRBJ2-7 | TRBV29-1 | TGCAGCGTTGAAGCGGGGAAAATCGATTCCCGCTACGAGCAGTACTTC | CSVEAGKIDSRYEQYF
- | - | TRBJ1-2 | TRBV9 | TGTGCCAGCAGCCCTGGGTGGGGAGACTATGGCTACACCTTC | CASSPGWGDYGYTF
medium-sized | TRBD1 | TRBJ1-6 | TRBV19 | TGTGCCAGTAGTTTGGGACAGGACCTTAATTCACCCCTCCACTTT | CASSLGQDLNSPLHF
- | TRBD2 | TRBJ2-5 | TRBV5-1 | TGCGCCAGCAGCTTTGTTAGCGGGGGCCAAGAGACCCAGTACTTC | CASSFVSGGQETQYF
- | TRBD2 | TRBJ2-1 | TRBV27 | TGTGCCAGCAGTTTTTCGGGGGGGTACAATGAGCAGTTCTTC | CASSFSGGYNEQFF
- | - | TRBJ1-3 | TRBV7-6 | TGTGCCAGCAGCCCCCTCCTGATTACCAGCTCTGGAAACACCATATATTTT | CASSPLLITSSGNTIYF
- | - | TRBJ1-2 | TRBV5-6 | TGTGCCAGCAGCTTCTCGAACTATGGCTACACCTTC | CASSFSNYGYTF
- | TRBD1 | TRBJ1-5 | TRBV27 | TGTGCCAGCAGTTCGGGACAGGGACAGATTAGCAATCAGCCCCAGCATTTT | CASSSGQGQISNQPQHF
- | TRBD1 | TRBJ2-5 | TRBV6-6 | TGTGCCAGCAAAGCAGGGGGATACGAGACCCAGTACTTC | CASKAGGYETQYF
- | - | TRBJ2-5 | TRBV9 | TGTGCCAGCAGCGTAGGACTTTTGGGGGGGGCCAAGATACAAGAGACCCAGTACTTC | CASSVGLLGGAKIQETQYF
- | TRBD1 | TRBJ1-1 | TRBV5-1 | TGCGCCAGCAGGCAAAGACAGGGGGCTTCTGAAGCTTTCTTT | CASRQRQGASEAFF
- | - | TRBJ2-1 | TRBV4-3 | TGCGCCAGCGCCCGTAGTACTTCTACTGAGCAGTTCTTC | CASARSTSTEQFF
- | TRBD1 | TRBJ1-1 | TRBV27 | TGTGCCAGCAGTAGACTCCTTTCGGGACAGCCAAACACTGAAGCTTTCTTT | CASSRLLSGQPNTEAFF
- | TRBD1 | TRBJ1-1 | TRBV4-2 | TGTGCCAGCAGCCAGGGGACAGGGGGGGACACTGAAGCTTTCTTT | CASSQGTGGDTEAFF
- | TRBD2 | TRBJ2-7 | TRBV2 | TGTGCCAGCAGAAGTGGACTAGCGGGGGGGCCCGACGAGCAGTACTTC | CASRSGLAGGPDEQYF
- | - | TRBJ2-1 | TRBV5-1 | TGCGCCAGCAGCTTGTTCGGGGAGGTCAAGTCAGGTGAGCAGTTCTTC | CASSLFGEVKSGEQFF
once | TRBD2 | TRBJ2-4 | TRBV19 | TGTGCCAGTAGAGAGGGAGGGTTAAACATTCAGTACTTC | CASREGGLNIQYF
few | - | TRBJ1-5 | TRBV19 | TGTGCCAGCAGAGGGGGTAGCAATCAGCCCCAGCATTTT | CASRGGSNQPQHF
- | - | TRBJ1-2 | TRBV11-2 | TGTGCCAGCAGCTTACGGAACTATGGCTACACCTTC | CASSLRNYGYTF
once | TRBD1 | TRBJ1-2 | TRBV28 | TGTGCCAGCAGTTTACAATTCGGGACAGGGGGACTCTTGGGCTACACCTTC | CASSLQFGTGGLLGYTF
- | - | TRBJ2-5 | TRBV2 | TGTGCCAGCAGTCTCGGGGGGCCCCAGCCGGAGACCCAGTACTTC | CASSLGGPQPETQYF
- | - | TRBJ1-2 | TRBV30 | TGTGCCTGGGACCATCATTCGGACAATGGCTACACCTTC | CAWDHHSDNGYTF
once | TRBD1 | TRBJ2-5 | TRBV4-3 | TGCGCCAGCAGCCAGACGGGGACAGGCGGGGAGAGCCAGTACTTC | CASSQTGTGGESQYF
once | TRBD1 | TRBJ1-4 | TRBV11-3 | TGTGCCAGCAGCCTTTCGGGCAGGGGGCGTGAAAAACTGTTTTTT | CASSLSGRGREKLFF
- | - | TRBJ2-7 | TRBV11-2 | TGTGCCAGCAGCTTCGCAGTTTCGAGGAGCGACGAGCAGTACTTC | CASSFAVSRSDEQYF
- | TRBD2 | TRBJ2-3 | TRBV9 | TGTGCCAGCAGCGTAAGCGGGGGGAGCACAGATACGCAGTATTTT | CASSVSGGSTDTQYF